This T cell receptor (beta chain) derives from a study of blood T cell repertoires in COVID-19. TCRdb's copy holds only in-frame clones and misses some; the assay was immunoSEQ multiplex PCR. Of 95,000 to 150,000 clones listed, around nine tenths are singletons. This clone appeared a few times. This CDR3 contains 15 residues. V was clipped by 5 bases and J by 0 bases; unmatched bases: 4. The V gene's germline CDR1 is SEHNR and CDR2 FQNEAQ (reference sequence). This receptor was obtained from a woman of 80 years or more with acute or convalescent COVID-19. The chain is built from TRBV7-9 and TRBJ1-1, with 9 nucleotides matching TRBD1. The sample taken for sequencing was peripheral blood. CDR3 DNA: TGTGCCAGCAGCGAAGGACAGGGGATGAACACTGAAGCTTTCTTT. Its translation: CASSEGQGMNTEAFF.